The rows below give T cell receptor beta chains drawn from one sample of a study of blood T cell repertoires in COVID-19. Sequencing was performed with immunoSEQ multiplex PCR; in TCRdb, only in-frame clones are kept and a portion is missing. The repertoire holds around 370,000 clones, roughly 90% seen once, with around 6.3% in the top ten. The sample consisted of peripheral blood. The receptor source for this set is a young man with active or convalescent COVID-19. Each CDR3 is given with its conserved first and last residue. Clone sizes are given selectively: once, few, many, or a class where the clone is expanded.

v_gene	abundance	j_gene	CDR3aa
TRBV7-2	-	TRBJ1-1	CASSLEQGMNTEAFF
TRBV6-5	-	TRBJ2-2	CASSRDRGNTGELFF
TRBV7-9	-	TRBJ2-2	CASSYRLSGTGELFF
TRBV14	few	TRBJ2-1	CASSLTSGENNEQFF
TRBV5-6	-	TRBJ2-7	CASSFFGTGGNEQYF
TRBV19	-	TRBJ2-3	CASTMGLARTDTQYF
TRBV10-3	-	TRBJ2-3	CAISEPARGTDTQYF
TRBV5-1	-	TRBJ1-6	CASREDRGNSPLHF
TRBV15	-	TRBJ2-2	CATSRGGGSLTGELFF
TRBV27	-	TRBJ1-2	CASRTKQGAGGYTF
TRBV10-2	-	TRBJ1-5	CASNRQGATQPQHF
TRBV20-1	-	TRBJ2-2	CSASGLAGNTGELFF
TRBV24-1	-	TRBJ2-6	CATSAPLFNVLTF
TRBV9	-	TRBJ1-2	CASSRTGDAKLSYTF
TRBV6-2/TRBV6-3	-	TRBJ2-7	CASSYSTGSKNEQYF
TRBV4-1	once	TRBJ2-3	CASSQVPGSSVDTQYF